A selection of T cell receptor beta chains follows, all from one sample in a study of cytotoxic CD8 clonotypes in ibrutinib-treated CLL. The table came from immunoSEQ multiplex PCR; TCRdb's copy has only in-frame clones and leaves some out. The sample shows roughly 40,000 clones, almost 70% of them seen only once. The sample in question was PBMCs, obtained after 12 months of ibrutinib treatment. The receptors were gathered from a human donor with chronic lymphocytic leukemia. Each CDR3 is given with its conserved first and last residue.

CDR3 length: 13; V gene: TRBV4-3; CDR3 protein: CASSQGLADTQYF
CDR3 length: 14; V gene: TRBV7-8; CDR3 protein: CASSQLRLWETQYF
CDR3 length: 14; V gene: TRBV6-1; CDR3 protein: CASSSLWGWETQYF
CDR3 length: 13; V gene: TRBV11-2; CDR3 protein: CASSLRENTEAFF
CDR3 length: 16; V gene: TRBV7-8; CDR3 protein: CASSLPPGQGTYEQYF
CDR3 length: 14; V gene: TRBV19; CDR3 protein: CASTEGGSYNEQFF
CDR3 length: 13; V gene: TRBV6-1; CDR3 protein: CASGGARNQPQHF
CDR3 length: 16; V gene: TRBV28; CDR3 protein: CASSPQEAIAKNIQYF
CDR3 length: 13; V gene: TRBV28; CDR3 protein: CASSLGPPDTQYF
CDR3 length: 15; V gene: TRBV7-2; CDR3 protein: CASSLHMQELYGYTF
CDR3 length: 14; V gene: TRBV7-3; CDR3 protein: CASSSWDMTYEQYF
CDR3 length: 19; V gene: TRBV7-2; CDR3 protein: CASSLVGQGALAGVTEQFF
CDR3 length: 10; V gene: TRBV11-3; CDR3 protein: CASSLWGYTF
CDR3 length: 16; V gene: TRBV5-1; CDR3 protein: CASSSEQGALVDTQYF
CDR3 length: 12; V gene: TRBV28; CDR3 protein: CASSLGDNEQFF
CDR3 length: 13; V gene: TRBV7-3; CDR3 protein: CASSPKGPYEQYF
CDR3 length: 18; V gene: TRBV5-1; CDR3 protein: CASSSPGLAGLRSYEQYF
CDR3 length: 14; V gene: TRBV7-9; CDR3 protein: CASSLATGLAEAFF
CDR3 length: 15; V gene: TRBV5-1; CDR3 protein: CASSFEREGLGEQYF
CDR3 length: 17; V gene: TRBV7-2; CDR3 protein: CASSLDKTSGGLGEQYF
CDR3 length: 15; V gene: TRBV28; CDR3 protein: CASSPHGLAGDEQYF
CDR3 length: 17; V gene: TRBV4-2; CDR3 protein: CASSKNPQSSSYNEQFF
CDR3 length: 15; V gene: TRBV5-4; CDR3 protein: CASSLGGQGAGEQYF
CDR3 length: 15; V gene: TRBV4-1; CDR3 protein: CASSQEGWPADTQYF
CDR3 length: 15; V gene: TRBV6-5; CDR3 protein: CASRRVRESSYEQYF
CDR3 length: 14; V gene: TRBV29-1; CDR3 protein: CSVARGESGNTIYF
CDR3 length: 15; V gene: TRBV5-1; CDR3 protein: CASSLAGVPTDTQYF
CDR3 length: 17; V gene: TRBV15; CDR3 protein: CATSSLRMSGRAREQFF
CDR3 length: 14; V gene: TRBV15; CDR3 protein: CATSRDPQGQPQHF
CDR3 length: 16; V gene: TRBV5-6; CDR3 protein: CASSLEGLAGLNEQFF
CDR3 length: 14; V gene: TRBV28; CDR3 protein: CASSSGYSTDTQYF
CDR3 length: 16; V gene: TRBV30; CDR3 protein: CAWSGDTNTINYGYTF
CDR3 length: 15; V gene: TRBV27; CDR3 protein: CASSFLAGGTDTQYF
CDR3 length: 15; V gene: TRBV5-4; CDR3 protein: CASSLNSDYQETQYF
CDR3 length: 12; V gene: TRBV28; CDR3 protein: CASSLATGELFF
CDR3 length: 20; V gene: TRBV18; CDR3 protein: CASSQLPASGSPSTYNEQFF
CDR3 length: 12; V gene: TRBV28; CDR3 protein: CASSLNQGKLFF
CDR3 length: 16; V gene: TRBV15; CDR3 protein: CATSRGGQNMNTEAFF
CDR3 length: 15; V gene: TRBV5-5; CDR3 protein: CASSLAGTGLYEQYF
CDR3 length: 14; V gene: TRBV18; CDR3 protein: CASSPGLAGEGQFF
CDR3 length: 15; V gene: TRBV30; CDR3 protein: CAWSVQRGWTDTQYF
CDR3 length: 14; V gene: TRBV27; CDR3 protein: CASSGGTGIQPQHF
CDR3 length: 14; V gene: TRBV6-5; CDR3 protein: CASSDSGVGNTIYF
CDR3 length: 15; V gene: TRBV12-5; CDR3 protein: CASVQSGGTNYGYTF